This TCR beta chain was observed in a study of CD8+ T cells in alopecia areata. This clone is a singleton in its sample. Trimming stripped 2 bases from V and 5 bases from J, with 15 bases between. CDR3 length: 16 residues. CDR1 and CDR2 (germline): MGHDK, SYGVNS. The sequencing template was cDNA reverse transcribed from extracted RNA. Clones were read by immunoSEQ multiplex PCR, and TCRdb kept only the in-frame ones, dropping some. The sample lists 100,000 to 150,000 clones; over 60% were seen once. Documented treatment: oral pan-JAK inhibitor, 5-10 mg twice daily. The clonotype originates from a human donor with alopecia areata. The specimen was CD4+ T cells sorted from blood, collected at week 4, from a patient treated with tofacitinib. This chain links TRBV25-1 with TRBJ1-4; D is uncertain. The chain's CDR3 is CASSETSGPRNEKLFF. CDR3 sequence (DNA): TGTGCCAGCAGTGAAACCTCCGGGCCCAGGAATGAAAAACTGTTTTTT.